This TCR beta chain was recorded in a study of blood T cell repertoires in COVID-19 (TCRdb year 2020). Context from the whole study: The collaborator samples originated in the United States, Italy and Spain and spanned the acute and convalescent phases of COVID-19. The prospective study material was composed of cDNA or gDNA derived from T cells, B-cell-depleted T cells, or PBMCs. The dataset comprised deeply sampled blood TCRbeta repertoires from subjects exposed to, actively infected with, or recovered from COVID-19. The repertoires were released in a freely available public database intended as a resource for research on the immune response to SARS-CoV-2. The samples were drawn from two sources: the first 160 participants of the ongoing ImmuneRACE study, and 1,000 to 1,500 subjects contributed by 6 global collaborators. A de-identified subject ID, COVID-19 status, age in years and sex were almost always included in the sample metadata. Where available, HLA class I and class II types were obtained from metadata supplied by the sample provider rather than from assay-based typing. General findings and caveats noted by the study authors: Clinical and demographic metadata were provided uncurated, with the amount varying by source and participant.

Trimming takes 5 bases from V and 2 bases from J, and the germline ends sit 11 bases apart. Reading the germline V gene gives CDR1 SGHRS and CDR2 YFSETQ. Inclusive of the bounding cysteine and phenylalanine, the CDR3 is 14 residues long. Only the CDR3 DNA is retained, 42 bases long and in frame from the first base. On this clone itself: This receptor's antigen is unknown. Per-nucleotide qualities are absent, and no much larger clonotype sits a single base away.

Enrolling through a virtual design, the prospective study's participants ranged in age from roughly 18 to 95 years and lived across roughly 23 United States geographic areas. In the prospective study, cohorts were assigned on the basis of participant-reported clinical history obtained from a screening survey and a study questionnaire. Exposed participants were defined as having been in contact with someone with a PCR-confirmed or clinician-diagnosed COVID-19 case within 2 weeks of study entry. Each participant in the prospective study had whole blood, serum and a nasopharyngeal or oropharyngeal swab collected by mobile phlebotomists. Participants in the prospective study had the option to provide additional blood draws and questionnaires over an approximately 2-month period. Prospective study blood samples were shipped either frozen or at room temperature before DNA extraction. The immunoSEQ Assay, a bias-controlled multiplex PCR, was used to amplify TCRbeta CDR3 regions from genomic DNA. On the authors' methods: The number of nucleated cells in each sample was estimated from the amplification of reference gene primers within the assay. Sequence reads were collapsed and filtered to measure the absolute abundance of every unique TCRbeta CDR3 rearrangement. Productive Simpson clonality was computed per sample as the square root of Simpson's diversity index over productive rearrangements. In TCRdb, the immuneACCESS table is reduced to in-frame sequences with V and J assigned. These tables do not hold every clone; where another copy was compared, an unresolved V gene accounts for under half, and the others remain unexplained. That table furnishes V, J and clone size, whereas the DNA furnished D and trimming. The sample table shows about 370,000 clones, and approximately 89% are seen once. The top ten clones comprise over 0.7% of the sample.

The rearrangement combines TRBV5-1 with TRBJ2-1; the D gene is perhaps TRBD1, from 6 matching bases. The receptor comes from a woman in her 40s who had been exposed to COVID-19. The source material was PBMCs or T cells enriched from blood (not recorded which). Here is the DNA: TGCGCCAGCAGAGGCGAGGGGGCCTACAATGAGCAGTTCTTC. It encodes CASRGEGAYNEQFF. The reference TRBV5-1 and TRBJ2-1 proteins fill in what lies around the CDR3, so the full variable domain reads KAGVTQTPRYLIKTRGQQVTLSCSPISGHRSVSWYQQTPGQGLQFLFEYFSETQRNKGNFPGRFSGRQFSNSRSEMNVSTLELGDSALYLCASRGEGAYNEQFFGPGTRLTVL.